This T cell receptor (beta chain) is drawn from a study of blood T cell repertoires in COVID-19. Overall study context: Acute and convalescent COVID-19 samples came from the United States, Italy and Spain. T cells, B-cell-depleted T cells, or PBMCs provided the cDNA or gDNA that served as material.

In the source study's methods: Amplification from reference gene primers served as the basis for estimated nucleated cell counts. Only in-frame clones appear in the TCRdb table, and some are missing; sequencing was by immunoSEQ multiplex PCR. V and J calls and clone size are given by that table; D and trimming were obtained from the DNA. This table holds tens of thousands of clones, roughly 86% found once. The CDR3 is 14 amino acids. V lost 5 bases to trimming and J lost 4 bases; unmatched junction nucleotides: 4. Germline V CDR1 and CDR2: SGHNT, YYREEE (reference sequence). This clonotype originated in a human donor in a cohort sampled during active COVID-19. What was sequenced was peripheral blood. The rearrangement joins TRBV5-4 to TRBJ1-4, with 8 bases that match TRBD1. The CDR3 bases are TGTGCCAGCAGTCGGGGACAGGATAATGAAAAACTGTTTTTT. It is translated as CASSRGQDNEKLFF.